Listed here is a single TCR beta chain. cDNA prepared by RNA extraction and subsequent reverse transcription served as the template for sequencing. Sequenced by immunoSEQ multiplex PCR; TCRdb stores in-frame clones only, minus some. The table lists about 210,000 clones, 64% of them singletons. The data originate from a study of CD8+ T cells in alopecia areata. Treatment defined: oral pan-JAK inhibitor, 5-10 mg twice daily. Trimming took 5 bases from V and 0 from J; bases not matched to a gene: 4. The CDR3 is 14 residues long. Germline V CDR1 and CDR2: SQVTM, ANQGSEA. The TCR originated in a human donor with alopecia areata. The gene calls are TRBV29-1 and TRBJ2-1; 7 nucleotides agree with TRBD1. The sequencing used CD4+ T cells sorted from blood, collected at week 4, from a patient treated with tofacitinib. Written as DNA, the CDR3 is TGCAGCGTTCGGGACAGCACCTCCTACAATGAGCAGTTCTTC. Protein sequence: CSVRDSTSYNEQFF.